This T cell receptor (beta chain) was obtained from a study of cytomegalovirus exposure and HLA in healthy donors. General study points: About 150 TCR beta chains were listed as cytomegalovirus-associated. In a later analysis, TCR beta V- and J-gene trimming showed a link to a missense DCLRE1C variant. The authors considered a cluster of highly shared sequence variants likely to be a sequencing artifact.

CDR3 length: 15 residues. Trimming shortened V by 3 bases and J by 0 bases, and 9 bases separated the two germline ends. Per germline, CDR1 KGHSH and CDR2 LQKENI. PCR employed 60 Vbeta and 13 Jbeta primers. Clones were read by immunoSEQ multiplex PCR, and TCRdb kept only the in-frame ones, dropping some. Recorded here are 95,000 to 150,000 clones; the top ten clones represent under 3.5%. Note on this clone: What it binds is unknown.

The chain recombines TRBV18 with TRBJ1-3; D may be TRBD1 (5 bases). Source material: PBMCs. The sequence came from a man younger than 40 in good health and CMV-seronegative. The CDR3 coding sequence is TGTGCCAGCTCACCTGCGGGGGTCTCTGGAAACACCATATATTTT. Protein product: CASSPAGVSGNTIYF.